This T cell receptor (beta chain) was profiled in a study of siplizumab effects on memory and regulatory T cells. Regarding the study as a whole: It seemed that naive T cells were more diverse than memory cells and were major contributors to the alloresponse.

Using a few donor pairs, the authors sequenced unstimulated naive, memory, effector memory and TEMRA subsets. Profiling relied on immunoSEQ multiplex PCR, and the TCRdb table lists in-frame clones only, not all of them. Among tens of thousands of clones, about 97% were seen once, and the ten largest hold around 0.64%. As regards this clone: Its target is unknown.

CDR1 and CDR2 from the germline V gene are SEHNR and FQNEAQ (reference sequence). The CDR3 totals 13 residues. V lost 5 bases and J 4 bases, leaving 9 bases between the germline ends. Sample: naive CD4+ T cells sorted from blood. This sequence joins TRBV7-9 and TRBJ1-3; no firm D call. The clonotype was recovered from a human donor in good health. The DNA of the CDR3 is TGTGCCAGCAGCCTTCCCGTGGGAAACACCATATATTTT. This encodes CASSLPVGNTIYF.